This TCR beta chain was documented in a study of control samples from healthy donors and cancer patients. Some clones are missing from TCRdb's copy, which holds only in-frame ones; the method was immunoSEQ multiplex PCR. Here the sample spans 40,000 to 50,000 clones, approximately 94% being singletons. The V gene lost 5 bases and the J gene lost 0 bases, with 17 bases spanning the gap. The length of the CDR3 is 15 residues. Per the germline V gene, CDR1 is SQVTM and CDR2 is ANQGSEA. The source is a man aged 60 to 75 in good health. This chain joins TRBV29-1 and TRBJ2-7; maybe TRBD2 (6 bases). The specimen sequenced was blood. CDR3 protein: CSVFRWGEGSYEQYF. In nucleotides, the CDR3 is TGCAGCGTTTTTAGGTGGGGGGAAGGCTCCTACGAGCAGTACTTC.